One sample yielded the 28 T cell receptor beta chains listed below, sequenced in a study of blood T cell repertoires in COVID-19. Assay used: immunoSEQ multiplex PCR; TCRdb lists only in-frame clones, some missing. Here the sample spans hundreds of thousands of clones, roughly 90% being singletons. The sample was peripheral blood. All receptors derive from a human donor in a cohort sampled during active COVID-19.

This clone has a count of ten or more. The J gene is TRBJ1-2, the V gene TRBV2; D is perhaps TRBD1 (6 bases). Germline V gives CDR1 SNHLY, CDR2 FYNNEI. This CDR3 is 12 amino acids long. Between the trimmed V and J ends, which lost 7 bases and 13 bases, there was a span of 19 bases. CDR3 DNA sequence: TGTGCCAGCACCCTGACAGGCGGGTCTTTCACCTTC. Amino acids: CASTLTGGSFTF.

The CDR3 nucleotides read TGTGCCAGCAGCTTACTCAGGTTGACTGAAGCTTTCTTT. Translating gives CASSLLRLTEAFF. This sequence joins TRBV7-3 and TRBJ1-1; D unclear. The CDR3 is made up of 13 amino acids. V shed 2 bases and J shed 5 bases, with 9 bases lying between them. CDR1 and CDR2 from the germline V gene are SGHTA and FQGTGA.

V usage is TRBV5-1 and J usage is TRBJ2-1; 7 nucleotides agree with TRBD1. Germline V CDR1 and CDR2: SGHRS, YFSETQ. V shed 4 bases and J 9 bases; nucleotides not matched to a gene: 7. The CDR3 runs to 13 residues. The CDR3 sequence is CASSVTGSPEQFF. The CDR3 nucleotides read TGCGCCAGCAGCGTGACAGGGAGCCCTGAGCAGTTCTTC.

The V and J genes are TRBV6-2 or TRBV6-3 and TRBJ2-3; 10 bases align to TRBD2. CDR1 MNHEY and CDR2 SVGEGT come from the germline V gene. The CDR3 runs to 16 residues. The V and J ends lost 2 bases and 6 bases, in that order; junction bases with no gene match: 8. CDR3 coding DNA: TGTGCCAGCAGTTACAACGAGCGGGAGGGCCCCGATACGCAGTATTTT. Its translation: CASSYNEREGPDTQYF.

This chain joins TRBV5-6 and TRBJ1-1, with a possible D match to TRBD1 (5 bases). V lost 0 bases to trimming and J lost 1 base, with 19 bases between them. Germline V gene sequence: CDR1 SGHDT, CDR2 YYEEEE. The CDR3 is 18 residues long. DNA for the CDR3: TGTGCCAGCAGCTTGGCCATATCTGGGGCGACCAAGAACACTGAAGCTTTCTTT. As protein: CASSLAISGATKNTEAFF.

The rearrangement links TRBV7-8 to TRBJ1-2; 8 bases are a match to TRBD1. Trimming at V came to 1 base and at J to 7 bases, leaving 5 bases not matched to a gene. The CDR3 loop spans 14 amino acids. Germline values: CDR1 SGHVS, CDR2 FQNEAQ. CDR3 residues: CASSLETGEVGYTF. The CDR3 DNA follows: TGTGCCAGCAGCTTAGAGACAGGGGAGGTTGGCTACACCTTC.

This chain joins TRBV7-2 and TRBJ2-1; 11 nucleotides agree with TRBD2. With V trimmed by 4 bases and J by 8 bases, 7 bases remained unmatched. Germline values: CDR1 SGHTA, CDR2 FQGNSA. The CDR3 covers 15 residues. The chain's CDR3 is CASSSLSGRADEQFF. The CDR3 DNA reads TGTGCCAGCAGCTCACTTAGCGGGAGGGCGGATGAGCAGTTCTTC.

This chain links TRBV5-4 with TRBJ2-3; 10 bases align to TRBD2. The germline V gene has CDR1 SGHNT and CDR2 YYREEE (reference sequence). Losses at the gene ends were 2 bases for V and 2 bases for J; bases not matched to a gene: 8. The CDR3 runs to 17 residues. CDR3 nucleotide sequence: TGTGCCAGCAGCTTAGATCCTAGCGGGGGCTCCACAGATACGCAGTATTTT. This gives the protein CASSLDPSGGSTDTQYF.

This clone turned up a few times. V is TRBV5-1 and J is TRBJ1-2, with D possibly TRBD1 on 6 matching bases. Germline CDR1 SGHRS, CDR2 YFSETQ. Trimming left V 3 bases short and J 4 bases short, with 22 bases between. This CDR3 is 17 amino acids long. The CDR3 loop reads CASSSLTGPRTSYGYTF. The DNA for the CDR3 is TGCGCCAGCAGCTCCTTGACAGGTCCCAGGACGAGCTATGGCTACACCTTC.

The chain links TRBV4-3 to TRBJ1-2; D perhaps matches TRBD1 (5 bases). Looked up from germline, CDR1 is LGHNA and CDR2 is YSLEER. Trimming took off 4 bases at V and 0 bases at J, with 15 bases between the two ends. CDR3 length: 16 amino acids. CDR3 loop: CASSRSMGQTNYGYTF. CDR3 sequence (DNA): TGCGCCAGCAGCCGAAGCATGGGGCAGACTAACTATGGCTACACCTTC.

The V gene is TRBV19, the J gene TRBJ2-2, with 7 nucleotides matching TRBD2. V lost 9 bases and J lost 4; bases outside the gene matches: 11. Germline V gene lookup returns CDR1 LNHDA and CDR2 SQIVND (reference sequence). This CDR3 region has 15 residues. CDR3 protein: CASRQAREGTGELFF. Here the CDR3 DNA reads TGTGCCAGCCGCCAGGCCAGGGAGGGCACCGGGGAGCTGTTTTTT.

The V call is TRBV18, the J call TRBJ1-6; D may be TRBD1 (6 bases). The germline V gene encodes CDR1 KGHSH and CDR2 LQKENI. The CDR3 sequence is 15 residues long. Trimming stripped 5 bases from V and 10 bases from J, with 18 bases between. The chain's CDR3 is CASSSEVGGRSPLHF. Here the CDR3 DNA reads TGTGCCAGCTCATCCGAGGTAGGGGGTCGGTCACCCCTCCACTTT.

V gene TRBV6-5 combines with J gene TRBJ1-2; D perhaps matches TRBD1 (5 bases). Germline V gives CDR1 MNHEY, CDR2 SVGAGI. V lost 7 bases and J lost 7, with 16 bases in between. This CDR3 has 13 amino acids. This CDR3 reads CASTRGGSGGYTF. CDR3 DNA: TGTGCCAGCACCCGCGGGGGGTCTGGTGGCTACACCTTC.

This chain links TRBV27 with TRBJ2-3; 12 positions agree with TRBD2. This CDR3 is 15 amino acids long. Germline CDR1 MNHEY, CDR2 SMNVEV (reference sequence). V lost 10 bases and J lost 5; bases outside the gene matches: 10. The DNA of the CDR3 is TGTGCCATCCGAGCTAGCGGGGGGGCAGGAGATACGCAGTATTTT. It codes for CAIRASGGAGDTQYF.

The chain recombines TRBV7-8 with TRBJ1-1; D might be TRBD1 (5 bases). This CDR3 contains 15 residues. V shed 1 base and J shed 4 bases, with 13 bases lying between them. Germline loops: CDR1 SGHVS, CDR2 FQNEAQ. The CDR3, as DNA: TGTGCCAGCAGCTTAGGGGTCGGGGGTATCACTGAAGCTTTCTTT. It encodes CASSLGVGGITEAFF. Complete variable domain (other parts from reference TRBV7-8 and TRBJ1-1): GAGVSQSPRYKVAKRGQDVALRCDPISGHVSLFWYQQALGQGPEFLTYFQNEAQLDKSGLPSDRFFAERPEGSVSTLKIQRTQQEDSAVYLCASSLGVGGITEAFFGQGTRLTVV.

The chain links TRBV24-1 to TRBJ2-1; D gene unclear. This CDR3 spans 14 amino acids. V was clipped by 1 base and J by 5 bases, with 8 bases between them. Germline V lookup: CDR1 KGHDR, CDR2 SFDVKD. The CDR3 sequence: CATSDLPKNNEQFF. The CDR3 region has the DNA TGTGCCACCAGTGATTTACCTAAAAACAATGAGCAGTTCTTC.

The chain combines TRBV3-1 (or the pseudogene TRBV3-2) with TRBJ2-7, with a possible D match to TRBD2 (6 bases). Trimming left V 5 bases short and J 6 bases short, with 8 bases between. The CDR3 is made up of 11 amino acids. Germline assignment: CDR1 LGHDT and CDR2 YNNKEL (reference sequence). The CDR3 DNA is TGTGCCAGCAGCGGGAGGATCGAGCAGTACTTC. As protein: CASSGRIEQYF.

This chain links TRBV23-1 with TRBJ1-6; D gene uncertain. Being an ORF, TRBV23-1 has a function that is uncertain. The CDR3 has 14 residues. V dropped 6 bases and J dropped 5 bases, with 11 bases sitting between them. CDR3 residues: CASRRGKDNSPLHF. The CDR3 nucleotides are TGCGCCAGCAGGCGAGGGAAAGATAATTCACCCCTCCACTTT.

The CDR3 nucleotides read TGTGCCAGCAGCTTAGCAGCGGCGGACTACGAGCAGTACTTC. This codes for CASSLAAADYEQYF. The chain uses TRBV7-9 and TRBJ2-7; a weak D match, TRBD2 (5 bases). Deletions cut 0 bases from V and 3 bases from J, with 9 bases between. The CDR3 is 14 residues long. CDR1 is SEHNR and CDR2 is FQNEAQ in the germline V gene (reference sequence).

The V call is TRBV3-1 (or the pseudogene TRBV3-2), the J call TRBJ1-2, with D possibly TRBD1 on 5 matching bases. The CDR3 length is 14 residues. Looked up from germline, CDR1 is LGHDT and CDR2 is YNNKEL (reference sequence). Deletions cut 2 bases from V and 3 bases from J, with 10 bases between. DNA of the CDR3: TGTGCCAGCAGCCAATCAGGGATCGACTATGGCTACACCTTC. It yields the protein CASSQSGIDYGYTF.

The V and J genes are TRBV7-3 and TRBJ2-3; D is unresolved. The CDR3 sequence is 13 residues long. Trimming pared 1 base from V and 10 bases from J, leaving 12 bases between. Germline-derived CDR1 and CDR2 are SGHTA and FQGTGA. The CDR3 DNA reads TGTGCCAGCAGCTTAAGCCCGACGCTAGCGCAGTATTTT. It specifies CASSLSPTLAQYF.

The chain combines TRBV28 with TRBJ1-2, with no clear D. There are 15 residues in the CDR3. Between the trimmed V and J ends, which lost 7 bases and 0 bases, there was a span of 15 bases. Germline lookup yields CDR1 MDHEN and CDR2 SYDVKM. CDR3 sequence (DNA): TGTGCCAGCACCCTTTCCCCGGGAGCTAACTATGGCTACACCTTC. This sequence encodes CASTLSPGANYGYTF.

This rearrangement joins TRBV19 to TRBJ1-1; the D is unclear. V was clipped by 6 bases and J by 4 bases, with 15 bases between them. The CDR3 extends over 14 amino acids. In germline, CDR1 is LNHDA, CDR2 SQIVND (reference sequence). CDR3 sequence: CASSLREEGTEAFF. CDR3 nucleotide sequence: TGTGCCAGTAGCCTTCGGGAAGAAGGCACTGAAGCTTTCTTT.

DNA of the CDR3: TGTGCCAGCAGCTTAGACCAGGCGAGCTACGAGCAGTACTTC. It is translated as CASSLDQASYEQYF. The V and J genes are TRBV11-2 and TRBJ2-7; D gene ambiguous. The length of the CDR3 is 14 residues. CDR1 is SGHAT, CDR2 FQNNGV, per germline. Trimming left V 0 bases short and J 3 bases short, with 9 bases between.

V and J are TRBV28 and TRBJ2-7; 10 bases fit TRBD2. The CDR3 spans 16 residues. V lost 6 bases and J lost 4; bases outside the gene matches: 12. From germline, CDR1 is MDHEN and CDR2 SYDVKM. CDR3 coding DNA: TGTGCCAGCAGGCCCGCACTAGCGGGATTATTATACGAGCAGTACTTC. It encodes CASRPALAGLLYEQYF. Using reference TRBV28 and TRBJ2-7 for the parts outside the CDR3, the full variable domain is DVKVTQSSRYLVKRTGEKVFLECVQDMDHENMFWYRQDPGLGLRLIYFSYDVKMKEKGDIPEGYSVSREKKERFSLILESASTNQTSMYLCASRPALAGLLYEQYFGPGTRLTVT.

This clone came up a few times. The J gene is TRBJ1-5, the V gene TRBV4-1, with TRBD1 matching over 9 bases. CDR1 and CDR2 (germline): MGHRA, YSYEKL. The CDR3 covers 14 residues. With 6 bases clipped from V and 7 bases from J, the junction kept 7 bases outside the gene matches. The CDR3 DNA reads TGCGCCAGCAGTCACGGACAGGGGACCCAGCCCCAGCATTTT. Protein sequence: CASSHGQGTQPQHF.

The CDR3, as DNA: TGTGCCAGCAGCAGTTTCACGGGGAACACTGAAGCTTTCTTT. Encoded protein: CASSSFTGNTEAFF. This rearrangement joins TRBV7-2 to TRBJ1-1; D ambiguous. The CDR3 is 14 amino acids. The germline CDR1 and CDR2 sequences are SGHTA and FQGNSA. V dropped 5 bases and J dropped 1 base, with 11 bases sitting between them.

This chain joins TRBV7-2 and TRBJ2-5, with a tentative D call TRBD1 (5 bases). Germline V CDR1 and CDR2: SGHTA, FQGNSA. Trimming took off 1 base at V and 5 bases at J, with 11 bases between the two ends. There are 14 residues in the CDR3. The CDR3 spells CASSLDSGWETQYF. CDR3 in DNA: TGTGCCAGCAGCTTAGACTCAGGGTGGGAGACCCAGTACTTC.